These T cell receptor beta chains were read from a single sample in a study of beta chain features in type 1 diabetes. Here immunoSEQ multiplex PCR was the method, and the copy in TCRdb shows in-frame clones only, minus some. The sample lists around 100,000 clones, roughly 28% occurring once. The source material was central memory CD4+ T cells from blood. The receptors derive from a woman younger than 30 with type 1 diabetes. The conserved cysteine and the conserved F or W are not part of the CDR3 here. Rows may omit the clone size; those that give it use once, few, many or a size class.

V,J,size,CDR3
TRBV2,TRBJ2-5,NA,ASSEGLGGGSGQY
TRBV9,TRBJ2-3,NA,ASSVGLAGRGDTQY
TRBV5-1,TRBJ2-7,NA,ASSPPGVHEQY
TRBV2,TRBJ2-4,NA,ASSAGQGGNIQY
TRBV5-1,TRBJ2-1,NA,ASSLPGGYNEQF
TRBV30,TRBJ2-5,few,AWSPYFQIAGRQETQY
TRBV19,TRBJ1-2,NA,ATKMGAQGLYGYT
TRBV27,TRBJ2-5,few,ASSRSGLRETQY
TRBV9,TRBJ1-5,NA,ASSVGENHQPQH
TRBV7-3,TRBJ2-1,NA,ASSLTPSSSVQF
TRBV28,TRBJ2-5,NA,ASRARGLAGPETQY
TRBV11-2,TRBJ2-2,few,ASRYSGRWEAGELF
TRBV9,TRBJ1-4,NA,ASSLTATNEKLF
TRBV7-2,TRBJ2-2,few,ASSLWASEAGELF
TRBV7-7,TRBJ2-2,NA,ASSHGLPNTGELF
TRBV5-1,TRBJ2-5,NA,ASSSQPGGVETQY
TRBV28,TRBJ2-1,NA,ASSLRGRSYNEQF
TRBV29-1,TRBJ1-2,NA,SANFQGLYGYT
TRBV5-6,TRBJ1-4,NA,ASSLRPGGSEKLF
TRBV29-1,TRBJ1-2,NA,SVDDQGNYGYT
TRBV7-2,TRBJ2-1,NA,ASRKSGIGYNEQF
TRBV30,TRBJ2-2,NA,AWSVSSGELF
TRBV27,TRBJ2-7,NA,ASQPRGAAYEQY
TRBV7-6,TRBJ2-2,few,ASSPPSGQPNTGELF
TRBV5-6,TRBJ1-3,NA,ASSSPGGATGNTIY
TRBV7-9,TRBJ2-1,few,ASSLARASGRDYEQF
TRBV21-1,TRBJ2-5,NA,ASSKKGGIETQY
TRBV27,TRBJ1-1,NA,ASSLETGLEAF
TRBV2,TRBJ2-7,NA,ASSEAAGPPYEQY
TRBV5-1,TRBJ2-7,few,ASSLEQGYEQY
TRBV2,TRBJ1-4,many,ASSGGQELVSDEKLF
TRBV28,TRBJ2-7,NA,ASRTLRGPSSYEQY
TRBV5-1,TRBJ1-5,NA,ASSLVSDQPQH
TRBV30,TRBJ2-5,NA,AWSAYRGSAQETQY
TRBV7-9,TRBJ2-3,NA,ASSRDRGGDTQY
TRBV4-3,TRBJ2-3,few,ASSQQTSGTDTQY
TRBV5-4,TRBJ1-4,few,ASSWFTGGQDEKLF
TRBV7-9,TRBJ2-4,few,ASSQGGKNIQY
TRBV5-1,TRBJ1-3,NA,ASQGDGNTIY
TRBV5-1,TRBJ2-5,NA,ASSLGGIGETQY